This TCR beta chain was obtained from a study of identical twins. Notes on the study in general: Fewer insertions marked abundant cord blood beta clonotypes; young adult naive trended weakly, memory not at all. Out-of-frame beta chain sequences displayed weaker excess sharing between twins. Alpha sequences that were out-of-frame and twin-shared showed an excess of low generation probability.

This clonotype was seen once. Its matching antigen is unknown. cDNA carried unique molecular identifiers, and a universal primer site was added by template switching. TCRdb reprocessed the 5' RACE reads via MiXCR and lists one record per CDR3 protein. Of roughly 1,500,000 distinct CDR3 sequences listed, less than 40% are singletons. The length of the CDR3 is 16 residues. CDR1 is SGDLS and CDR2 is YYNGEE in the germline V gene. Material for sequencing was cord blood. The chain recombines TRBV9 with TRBJ2-1; D ambiguous. The end of the DNA fits TRBJ2-7 better, so the J call may be wrong. The origin of this receptor is a newborn girl in good health. The CDR3: CASSVDRALAYNEQYF. In DNA, the CDR3 is TGTGCCAGCAGCGTCGACCGGGCGTTGGCCTACAATGAGCAGTACTTC.